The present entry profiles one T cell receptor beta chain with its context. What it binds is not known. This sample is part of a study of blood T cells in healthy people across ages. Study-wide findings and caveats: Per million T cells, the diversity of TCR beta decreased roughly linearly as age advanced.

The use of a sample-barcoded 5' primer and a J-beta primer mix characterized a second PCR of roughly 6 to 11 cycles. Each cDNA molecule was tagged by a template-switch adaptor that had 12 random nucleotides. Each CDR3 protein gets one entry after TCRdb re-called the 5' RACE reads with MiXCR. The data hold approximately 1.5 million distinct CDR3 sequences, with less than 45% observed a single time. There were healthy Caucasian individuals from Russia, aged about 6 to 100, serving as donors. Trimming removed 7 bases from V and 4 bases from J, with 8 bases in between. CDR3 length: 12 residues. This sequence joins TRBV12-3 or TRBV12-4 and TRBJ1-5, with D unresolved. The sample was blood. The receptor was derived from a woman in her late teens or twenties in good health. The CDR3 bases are TGTGCCAGCACCCGGTGGAATCAGCCCCAGCATTTT. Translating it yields CASTRWNQPQHF.